This TCR beta chain comes out of a study of regulatory T cells in long-lasting Graves disease. Study in general: The term persistent Graves' disease signified upward of 5 years on antithyroid drugs with positive TSH receptor antibodies. Regarding the study as a whole: Among persistent patients, a larger number of public clonotypes were shared (about 2,700) than among newly diagnosed patients (966). TRBV28 was favored in persistent disease, as were TRBJ1-2 and TRBJ2-5.

Sample time point: persistent/refractory GD, antithyroid drugs over 5 years with positive TRAb. PBMC-extracted RNA yielded the TCR library. Roughly 9.2-milliliter peripheral blood samples went into EDTA tubes. Arm-PCR with iRepertoire HTBI primers amplified the CDR3 regions for these TCR beta libraries. TCRdb fed the multiplex PCR reads into MiXCR, producing one record per CDR3 protein. Of more than 650,000 distinct CDR3 sequences listed, around 32% are singletons. The germline CDR1 and CDR2 sequences are DFQATT and SNEGSKA (reference sequence). V shed 3 bases and J 3 bases; nucleotides not matched to a gene: 13. There are 17 residues in the CDR3. In its sample, this clonotype was seen once. The target antigen is unknown.

Sample: peripheral blood mononuclear cells (PBMCs), taken when the disease was refractory, from a patient treated with antithyroid drugs. This clonotype was sampled from a female donor with Graves disease. V is TRBV20-1 and J is TRBJ1-5, with 8 bases lining up with TRBD1. CDR3 region: CSASLLSQGVYNQPQHF. CDR3 nucleotides: TGCAGTGCTAGTCTCTTATCACAGGGGGTGTACAATCAGCCCCAGCATTTT.